This T cell receptor beta chain was recovered during a study of cytomegalovirus exposure and HLA in healthy donors. Findings and caveats of the study: What a later analysis reportedly showed was that an Asian-associated ancestry cluster had fewer N-insertions than the 666-donor mean. Productive status was seen about 90% or about 30% of the time for most TCR beta V segments in an earlier analysis.

60 Vbeta and 13 Jbeta primers were used in PCR. The method was immunoSEQ multiplex PCR; TCRdb's version includes in-frame clones alone and lacks a portion of them. The data hold around 98,000 clones, with under 75% observed a single time. Comments on this clone: What it binds is not known.

CDR1 MDHEN and CDR2 SYDVKM come from the germline V gene. Trimming removed 6 bases from V and 0 bases from J, with 8 bases in between. The CDR3 contains 14 residues. V and J are TRBV28 and TRBJ1-4; a weak D match, TRBD1 (5 bases). The sequenced sample consisted of PBMCs. This clonotype was sampled from a man in his fifties or sixties in good health and CMV-seronegative. CDR3: CASSPGTTNEKLFF. DNA of the CDR3: TGTGCCAGCAGCCCAGGGACAACTAATGAAAAACTGTTTTTT.